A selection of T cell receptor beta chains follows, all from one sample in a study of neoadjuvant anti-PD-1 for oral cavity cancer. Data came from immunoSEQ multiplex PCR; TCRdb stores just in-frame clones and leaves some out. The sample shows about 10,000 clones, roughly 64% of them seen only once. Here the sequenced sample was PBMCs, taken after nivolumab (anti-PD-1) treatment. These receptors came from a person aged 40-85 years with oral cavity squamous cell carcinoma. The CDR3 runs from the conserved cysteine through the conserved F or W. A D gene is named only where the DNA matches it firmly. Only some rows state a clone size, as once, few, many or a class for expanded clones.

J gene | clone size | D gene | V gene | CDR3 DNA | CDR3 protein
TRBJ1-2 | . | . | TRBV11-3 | TGTGCCAGCAGCTCACGACTTCCGGGACCTTTGACCGCCTTC | CASSSRLPGPLTAF
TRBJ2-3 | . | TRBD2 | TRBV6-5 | TGTGCCAGCACTAGACTAGCGGGATCCACAGATACGCAGTATTTT | CASTRLAGSTDTQYF
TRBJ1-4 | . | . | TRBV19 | TGTGCCAGTAGTGATCGGATAGCGGAAAAACTGTTTTTT | CASSDRIAEKLFF
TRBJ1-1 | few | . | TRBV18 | TGTGCCAGCTCACCGCGACGTCAGGAAGGTGGGACGAACACTGAAGCTTTCTTT | CASSPRRQEGGTNTEAFF
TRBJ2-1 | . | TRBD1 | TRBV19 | TGTGCCAGTAGTATCGGACAGGTGGTTTACAATGAGCAGTTCTTC | CASSIGQVVYNEQFF
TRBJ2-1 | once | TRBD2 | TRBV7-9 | TGTGCCAGCAGCTTTCCAGCGGGGACTTACAATGAGCAGTTCTTC | CASSFPAGTYNEQFF
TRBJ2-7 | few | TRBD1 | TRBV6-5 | TGTGCCAGCAGTTATAACAGGGGGCGGTGGGAGCAGTACTTC | CASSYNRGRWEQYF
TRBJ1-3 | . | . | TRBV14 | TGTGCCAGCAGCCCTACCGGGGCCGGAAACACCATATATTTT | CASSPTGAGNTIYF
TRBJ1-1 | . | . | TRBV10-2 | TGCGCCAGCAGTGAAAGAAGGCGGGATGAAGCTTTCTTT | CASSERRRDEAFF
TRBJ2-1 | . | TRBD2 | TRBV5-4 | TGTGCCAGCAGCTTGTCCGAGCGGGGATACAATGAGCAGTTCTTC | CASSLSERGYNEQFF
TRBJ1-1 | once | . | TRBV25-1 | TGTGCCAGCAGTGAGGTCCAGCCCCGAGGCACTGAAGCTTTCTTT | CASSEVQPRGTEAFF
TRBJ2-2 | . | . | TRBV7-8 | TGTGCCAGCAGCTTAGCCCTCACCGGGGAGCTGTTTTTT | CASSLALTGELFF
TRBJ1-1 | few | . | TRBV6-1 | TGTGCCAGCAGTGAAAGGGCAGATGAAGCTTTCTTT | CASSERADEAFF
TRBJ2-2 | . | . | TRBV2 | TGTGCCTCCCGGGACTCCCCGAACACCGGGGAGCTGTTTTTT | CASRDSPNTGELFF
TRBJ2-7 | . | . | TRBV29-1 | TGCAGCGTTAGGCAGGGCCCCTACGAGCAGTACTTC | CSVRQGPYEQYF
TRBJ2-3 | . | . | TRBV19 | TGTGCCAGTTCTTTATGGGGGATAGCGAGCGATACGCAGTATTTT | CASSLWGIASDTQYF
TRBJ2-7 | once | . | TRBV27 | TGTGCCAGCAGTTTATCTCAGGGGGGCTCACGCTCCTACGAGCAGTACTTC | CASSLSQGGSRSYEQYF
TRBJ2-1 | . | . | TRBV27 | TGTGCCAGCAGTTTACTAGAACATTATGAGCAGTTCTTC | CASSLLEHYEQFF
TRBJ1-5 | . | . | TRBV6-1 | TGTGCCAGCAGTGAAGCCCCCCGAGGGCCCCAGCATTTT | CASSEAPRGPQHF
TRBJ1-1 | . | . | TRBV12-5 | TGTGCTAGTGGTTTGGGTACGGGAACTGAAGCTTTCTTT | CASGLGTGTEAFF
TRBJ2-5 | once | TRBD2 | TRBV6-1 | TGTGCCAGTACCCTAGCGGGAGGACCACAAGAGACCCAGTACTTC | CASTLAGGPQETQYF
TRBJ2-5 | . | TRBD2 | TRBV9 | TGTGCCAGCAGCGTAGGCGCGGGAGTGGCGGAGACCCAGTACTTC | CASSVGAGVAETQYF
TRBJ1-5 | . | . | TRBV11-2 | TGTGCCAGCAGCTTAGACAGGTCTCAGGGGCCCCAGCATTTT | CASSLDRSQGPQHF
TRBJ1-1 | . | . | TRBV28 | TGTGCCAGCAGTTTGGGTCCTCGGAGAACTGAAGCTTTCTTT | CASSLGPRRTEAFF
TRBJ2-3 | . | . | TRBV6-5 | TGTGCCAGCACCATAAGCGGGAGCACAGATACGCAGTATTTT | CASTISGSTDTQYF
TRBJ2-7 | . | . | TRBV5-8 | TGTGCCAGCAGCTCGAGGGGCCGCCTCGAGCAGTACTTC | CASSSRGRLEQYF